The rows below give T cell receptor beta chains drawn from one sample of a study of Graves' ophthalmopathy and Graves' hyperthyroidism. TCRdb analysed the multiplex PCR reads with MiXCR anew, one entry per CDR3 protein. Seen here are hundreds of thousands of distinct CDR3 sequences, under 25% observed once, and the top ten hold 2.5% to 3.5%. The sample comprised peripheral blood. These receptors originate from a woman aged 18-35 years with stable Graves' hyperthyroidism. Both conserved end residues are part of each CDR3. A D gene is named only where the DNA matches it firmly. Clone size is stated in some rows and not others, as once, few, many or a class when expanded.

D | size | J | V | DNA | CDR3
NA | many | TRBJ1-2 | TRBV6-5 | TGTGCCAGCAGTTACGTCCCAGGGAATAGCTATGGCTACACCTTC | CASSYVPGNSYGYTF
TRBD1 | many | TRBJ2-7 | TRBV25-1 | TGTGCCAGCAGTGACCGGACAGGGCAAAAGACCTACGAGCAGTACTTC | CASSDRTGQKTYEQYF
NA | many | TRBJ1-2 | TRBV5-1 | TGCGCCAGCAGCTTGCGCACTCTGACGGGCTACACCTTC | CASSLRTLTGYTF
TRBD1 | many | TRBJ2-5 | TRBV12-3/TRBV12-4 | TGTGCCAGCAGTCTCCGGACAGGGGGCGAGGAGACCCAGTACTTC | CASSLRTGGEETQYF
NA | few | TRBJ2-5 | TRBV4-2 | TGTGCCAGCAGCCAGGCGGGACAGCTGGGTTCTACTAGCGTATTGTTCGTGGAAGAGACCCAGTACTTC | CASSQAGQLGSTSVLFVEETQYF
NA | many | TRBJ1-5 | TRBV24-1 | TGTGCCACCAGTGATCGGGACGTTTATCAGCCCCAGCATTTT | CATSDRDVYQPQHF
NA | NA | TRBJ1-2 | TRBV6-1 | TGTGCCAGCAGGCCCAGACAGAACTATGGCTACACCTTC | CASRPRQNYGYTF
NA | many | TRBJ1-5 | TRBV20-1 | TGCAGTGGAGGGGGGCATAGCAATCAGCCCCAGCATTTT | CSGGGHSNQPQHF
NA | many | TRBJ2-5 | TRBV19 | TGTGCCAGTAGTTCCGACGGGCAAGAGACCCAGTACTTC | CASSSDGQETQYF
NA | many | TRBJ2-2 | TRBV12-3/TRBV12-4 | TGTGCCAGCAGTTCGCAGGTTCCGGTCACCGGGGAGCTGTTTTTT | CASSSQVPVTGELFF
NA | NA | TRBJ2-7 | TRBV5-1 | TGCGCCAGCAGCTTGCCACAGGGCGCCTACGAGCAGTACTTC | CASSLPQGAYEQYF
NA | NA | TRBJ1-1 | TRBV27 | TGTGCCAGGGGTCTTAATGAAGCTTTCTTT | CARGLNEAFF
NA | many | TRBJ1-2 | TRBV19 | TGTGCCAGTAGTGTAACAGTGCCGGCAATATCTAACTATGGCTACACCTTC | CASSVTVPAISNYGYTF
TRBD1 | many | TRBJ2-5 | TRBV30 | TGTGCCTGGAGTGGAGGACAGGCGTACCAAGAGACCCAGTACTTC | CAWSGGQAYQETQYF
TRBD2 | NA | TRBJ2-2 | TRBV7-2 | TGTGCCAGCAGCACACTAGCGGGTGAAGCCGGGGAGCTGTTTTTT | CASSTLAGEAGELFF
TRBD1 | many | TRBJ1-2 | TRBV12-3/TRBV12-4 | TGTGCCAGCAGCAGCGACAGGGGGAACTATGGCTACACCTTC | CASSSDRGNYGYTF
NA | many | TRBJ1-5 | TRBV6-1 | TGTGCCAGCAGTGACAGAACCCTTAGCAATCAGCCCCAGCATTTT | CASSDRTLSNQPQHF
NA | many | TRBJ2-7 | TRBV2 | TGTGCCAGCAGTGGAGATCTAGAGATTTTCTCCTACGAGCAGTACTTC | CASSGDLEIFSYEQYF
TRBD2 | NA | TRBJ2-7 | TRBV4-3 | TGCGCCAGCAGCCAAGATAAGGGCGGGAGATTATACGAGCAGTACTTC | CASSQDKGGRLYEQYF
TRBD1 | many | TRBJ2-7 | TRBV10-3 | TGTGCCATCACCTCCGGGACAGGGATGATCTACGAGCAGTACTTC | CAITSGTGMIYEQYF
TRBD2 | few | TRBJ2-3 | TRBV5-6 | TGTGCCAGCAGTCCCCTCGGGGGGGTGGATGCAGATACGCAGTATTTT | CASSPLGGVDADTQYF
NA | many | TRBJ1-5 | TRBV20-1 | TGCAGTGCCCGAATACTTGGGGGCAGGGATGGGCAGCCCCAGCATTTT | CSARILGGRDGQPQHF
TRBD2 | many | TRBJ2-7 | TRBV9 | TGTGCCAGCAGCGTAGCGCCTAGCGGGAGCAACTACGAGCAGTACTTC | CASSVAPSGSNYEQYF
TRBD2 | many | TRBJ2-5 | TRBV7-3 | TGTGCCAGCAGCCTGGGAGCGGGAGATGGAGAGACCCAGTACTTC | CASSLGAGDGETQYF
NA | NA | TRBJ1-1 | TRBV5-1 | TGCGCCAGCAGCCCTCGGTTGGGGGCGAACACTGAAGCTTTCTTT | CASSPRLGANTEAFF
TRBD2 | many | TRBJ2-2 | TRBV19 | TGTGCCAGCAACCAAGCTAGCGGCTACACCGGGGAGCTGTTTTTT | CASNQASGYTGELFF
NA | NA | TRBJ2-7 | TRBV28 | TGTGCCAGCAGTCTCAGGGGAGGGTACGAGCAGTGCTTC | CASSLRGGYEQCF
NA | few | TRBJ1-1 | TRBV28 | TGTGCCAGCACCCCAGAGGGGCCGAGAACTGAAGCTTTCTTT | CASTPEGPRTEAFF
NA | many | TRBJ1-5 | TRBV7-2 | TGTGCCAGCAGCTTAGGGTCAGGGGTATATCAGCCCCAGCATTTT | CASSLGSGVYQPQHF
NA | NA | TRBJ1-5 | TRBV6-2/TRBV6-3 | TGTGCCAGCAGTCACCGTCAAAATAGCAATCAGCCCCAGCATTTT | CASSHRQNSNQPQHF
NA | NA | TRBJ2-5 | TRBV7-9 | TGTGCCAGCAGCCCCCACTGGGGAAGCCCTCAAGAGACCCAGTACTTC | CASSPHWGSPQETQYF
NA | many | TRBJ1-2 | TRBV20-1 | TGCAGTGCTAGAGCTCAAAACGTTCCTAACTATGGCTACACCTTC | CSARAQNVPNYGYTF
NA | NA | TRBJ2-7 | TRBV11-3 | TGTGCCAGCTCACCTGACGCCGGGTCGGGCGAGCAGTACTTC | CASSPDAGSGEQYF
NA | many | TRBJ2-7 | TRBV6-5 | TGTGCCAGCAGTACAAAAACCAGGGGATCCCACGAGCAGTACTTC | CASSTKTRGSHEQYF
TRBD2 | NA | TRBJ2-2 | TRBV14 | TGTGCCAGCAGTCTAGGACTAGCGGGACCCTTCTCCACCGGGGAGCTGTTTTTT | CASSLGLAGPFSTGELFF
NA | many | TRBJ1-1 | TRBV10-3 | TGTGCCATCAGTGAGAGGGGTCTCTGGACTGAAGCTTTCTTT | CAISERGLWTEAFF
NA | few | TRBJ2-2 | TRBV19 | TGTGCCAGTAGTATAGTCCCCTCTCTCGGTAGCCGATACACCGGGGAGCTGTTTTTT | CASSIVPSLGSRYTGELFF
NA | NA | TRBJ1-5 | TRBV24-1 | TGTGCCACCAGTGACCTGAATCAGCCCCAGCATTTT | CATSDLNQPQHF
NA | few | TRBJ2-4 | TRBV4-1 | TGCGCCAGCAGCCAAGTAGTAGCCAAAAACATTCAGTACTTC | CASSQVVAKNIQYF
NA | few | TRBJ1-5 | TRBV4-1 | TGCGCCAGCAGCGAAGTTCCGGGGCAGGGGCATCAGCCCCAGCATTTT | CASSEVPGQGHQPQHF
NA | many | TRBJ1-4 | TRBV6-1 | TGTGCCAGCAAAAACCTCGGGACCAGTATGAAAAAACTGTTTTTT | CASKNLGTSMKKLFF
TRBD1 | many | TRBJ1-1 | TRBV6-5 | TGTGCCAGCAGTACAGGGGCGACGAACACTGAAGCTTTCTTT | CASSTGATNTEAFF
NA | many | TRBJ1-5 | TRBV2 | TGTGCCAGCAGTGAACTCGTCAGTAATCAGCCCCAGCATTTT | CASSELVSNQPQHF
NA | few | TRBJ2-7 | TRBV20-1 | TGCAGTGCTAGAGATTACAGGGCGGACGAGCAGTACTTC | CSARDYRADEQYF
NA | NA | TRBJ2-5 | TRBV2 | TGTGCCAGCGAGCCCTGGGAGACCCAGTACTTC | CASEPWETQYF